This TCR beta chain was recovered during a study of blood T cell repertoires in COVID-19. The CDR3 runs 15 residues. Trimming took off 3 bases at V and 2 bases at J, with 12 bases between the two ends. The germline CDR1 and CDR2 sequences are MNHEY and SMNVEV (reference sequence). The method was immunoSEQ multiplex PCR; TCRdb's version includes in-frame clones alone and lacks a portion of them. Among under 200,000 clones listed, roughly 91% were seen once. Material: peripheral blood. The TCR sequence derives from a man aged 18 to 30 with COVID-19, enrolled during active disease. The chain combines TRBV27 with TRBJ2-3; D uncertain. In nucleotides, the CDR3 is TGTGCCAGCAGTTTCCTACTATCATCCACAGATACGCAGTATTTT. Its protein product is CASSFLLSSTDTQYF.